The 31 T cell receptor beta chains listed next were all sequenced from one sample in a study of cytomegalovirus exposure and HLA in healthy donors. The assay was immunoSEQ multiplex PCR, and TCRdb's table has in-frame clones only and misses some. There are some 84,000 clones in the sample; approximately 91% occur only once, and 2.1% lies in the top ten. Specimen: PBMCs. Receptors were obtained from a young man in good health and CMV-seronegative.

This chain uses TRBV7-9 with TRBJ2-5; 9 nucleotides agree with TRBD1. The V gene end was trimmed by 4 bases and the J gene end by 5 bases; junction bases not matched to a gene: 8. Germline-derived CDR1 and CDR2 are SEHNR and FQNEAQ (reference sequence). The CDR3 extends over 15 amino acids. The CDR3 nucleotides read TGTGCCAGCAGCTCCCACCACAGGGGGCGGGAGACCCAGTACTTC. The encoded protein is CASSSHHRGRETQYF.

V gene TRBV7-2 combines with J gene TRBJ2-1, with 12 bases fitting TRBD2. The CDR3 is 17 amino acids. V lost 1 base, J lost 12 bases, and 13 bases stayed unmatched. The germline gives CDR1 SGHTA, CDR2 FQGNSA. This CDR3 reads CASSLGRLAGVSFWQFF. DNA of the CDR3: TGTGCCAGCAGCTTAGGTCGACTAGCGGGAGTTTCTTTTTGGCAGTTCTTC.

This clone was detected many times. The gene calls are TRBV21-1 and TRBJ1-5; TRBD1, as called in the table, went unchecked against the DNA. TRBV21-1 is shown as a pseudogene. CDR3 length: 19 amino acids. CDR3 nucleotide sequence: TGTGCCAGCAGCAACAGACAGGCCTTTTCGGTCTATAGCAATCAGCCCCAGCATTTT. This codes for CASSNRQAFSVYSNQPQHF.

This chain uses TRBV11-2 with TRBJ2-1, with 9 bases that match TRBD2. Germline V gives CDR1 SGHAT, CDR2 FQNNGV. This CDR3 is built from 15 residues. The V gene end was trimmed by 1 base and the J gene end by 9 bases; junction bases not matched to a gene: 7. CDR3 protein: CASSLVAGGPAEQFF. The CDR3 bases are TGTGCCAGCAGCTTAGTTGCGGGAGGGCCGGCTGAGCAGTTCTTC.

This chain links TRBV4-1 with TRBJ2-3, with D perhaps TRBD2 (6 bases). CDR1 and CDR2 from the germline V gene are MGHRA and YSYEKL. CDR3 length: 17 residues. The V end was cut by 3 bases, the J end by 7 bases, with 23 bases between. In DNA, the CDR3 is TGCGCCAGCAGCCATTCTCCTGCGGGAACAGATCTTTATACGCAGTATTTT. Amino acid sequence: CASSHSPAGTDLYTQYF.

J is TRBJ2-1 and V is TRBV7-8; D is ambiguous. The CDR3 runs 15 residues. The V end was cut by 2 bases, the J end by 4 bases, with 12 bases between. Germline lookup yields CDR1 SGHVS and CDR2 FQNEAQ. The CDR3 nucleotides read TGTGCCAGCAGCTTACTCTTATCCTCGTACAATGAGCAGTTCTTC. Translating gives CASSLLLSSYNEQFF.

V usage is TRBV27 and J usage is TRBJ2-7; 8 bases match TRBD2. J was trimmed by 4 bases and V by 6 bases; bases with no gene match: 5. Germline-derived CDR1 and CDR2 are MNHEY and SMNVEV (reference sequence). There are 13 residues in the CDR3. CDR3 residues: CASSPGGRYEQYF. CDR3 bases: TGTGCCAGCAGCCCGGGAGGGCGGTACGAGCAGTACTTC.

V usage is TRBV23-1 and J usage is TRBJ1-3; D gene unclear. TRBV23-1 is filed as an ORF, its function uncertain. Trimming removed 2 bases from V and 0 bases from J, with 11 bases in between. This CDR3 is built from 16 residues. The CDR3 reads CASSQRRESSGNTIYF. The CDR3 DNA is TGCGCCAGCAGTCAACGACGGGAAAGCTCTGGAAACACCATATATTTT.

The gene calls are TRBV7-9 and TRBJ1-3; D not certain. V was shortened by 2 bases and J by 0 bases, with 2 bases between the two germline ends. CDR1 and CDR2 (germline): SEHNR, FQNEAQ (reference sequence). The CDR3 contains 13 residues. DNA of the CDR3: TGTGCCAGCAGCTTATACTCTGGAAACACCATATATTTT. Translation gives CASSLYSGNTIYF.

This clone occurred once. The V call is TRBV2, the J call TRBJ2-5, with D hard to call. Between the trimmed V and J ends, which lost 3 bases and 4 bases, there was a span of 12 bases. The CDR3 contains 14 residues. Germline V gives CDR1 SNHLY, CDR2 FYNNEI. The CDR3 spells CASSDSLTGETQYF. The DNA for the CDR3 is TGTGCCAGCAGTGACTCGCTGACGGGAGAGACCCAGTACTTC. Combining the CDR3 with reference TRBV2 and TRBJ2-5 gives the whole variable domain EPEVTQTPSHQVTQMGQEVILRCVPISNHLYFYWYRQILGQKVEFLVSFYNNEISEKSEIFDDQFSVERPDGSNFTLKIRSTKLEDSAMYFCASSDSLTGETQYFGPGTRLLVL.

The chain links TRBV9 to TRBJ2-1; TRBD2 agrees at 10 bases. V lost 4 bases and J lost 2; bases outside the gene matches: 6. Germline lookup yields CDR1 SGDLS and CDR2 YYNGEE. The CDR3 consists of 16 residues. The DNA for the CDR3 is TGTGCCAGCAGCCCCCGGACTAGCGGCCCCTACAATGAGCAGTTCTTC. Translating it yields CASSPRTSGPYNEQFF.

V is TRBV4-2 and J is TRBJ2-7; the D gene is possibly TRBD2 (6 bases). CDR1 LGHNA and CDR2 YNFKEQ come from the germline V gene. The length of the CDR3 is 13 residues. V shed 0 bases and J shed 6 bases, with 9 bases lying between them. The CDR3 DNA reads TGTGCCAGCAGCCAAGAACGGGGAGGCGAGCAGTACTTC. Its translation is CASSQERGGEQYF.

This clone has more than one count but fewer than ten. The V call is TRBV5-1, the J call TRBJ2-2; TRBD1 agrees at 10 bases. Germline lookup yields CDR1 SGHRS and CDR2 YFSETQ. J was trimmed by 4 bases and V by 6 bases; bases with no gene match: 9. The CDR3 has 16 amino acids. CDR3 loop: CASTFYGTGVTGELFF. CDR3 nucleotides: TGCGCCAGCACCTTTTACGGGACAGGGGTCACCGGGGAGCTGTTTTTT. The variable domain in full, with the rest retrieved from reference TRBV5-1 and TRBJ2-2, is KAGVTQTPRYLIKTRGQQVTLSCSPISGHRSVSWYQQTPGQGLQFLFEYFSETQRNKGNFPGRFSGRQFSNSRSEMNVSTLELGDSALYLCASTFYGTGVTGELFFGEGSRLTVL.

The DNA for the CDR3 is TGTGCCAGCAGTTTAATTGCAGGGATTAGCAATCAGCCCCAGCATTTT. This gives the protein CASSLIAGISNQPQHF. V usage is TRBV27 and J usage is TRBJ1-5, with a tentative D call TRBD1 (5 bases). CDR3 length: 16 amino acids. Deletions cut 2 bases from V and 0 bases from J, with 11 bases between. Germline CDR1 reads MNHEY; CDR2 reads SMNVEV (reference sequence).

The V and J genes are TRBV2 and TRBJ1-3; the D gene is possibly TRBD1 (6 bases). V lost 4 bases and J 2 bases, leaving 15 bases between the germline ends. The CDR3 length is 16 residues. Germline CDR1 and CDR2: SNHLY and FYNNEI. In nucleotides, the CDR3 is TGTGCCAGCAGTGTGGACAGCCCTCGCACTGGAAACACCATATATTTT. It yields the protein CASSVDSPRTGNTIYF.

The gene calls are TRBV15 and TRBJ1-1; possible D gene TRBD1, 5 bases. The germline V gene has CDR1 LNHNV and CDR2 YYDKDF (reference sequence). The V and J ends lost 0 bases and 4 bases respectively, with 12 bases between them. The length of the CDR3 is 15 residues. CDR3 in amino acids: CATSRDRGYTTEAFF. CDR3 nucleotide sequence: TGTGCCACCAGCAGAGATCGGGGGTATACCACTGAAGCTTTCTTT.

The CDR3 protein is CASSYPTSGITDTQYF. The CDR3 DNA sequence: TGTGCCAGCAGTTACCCGACTAGCGGGATCACAGATACGCAGTATTTT. The chain links TRBV6-6 to TRBJ2-3; 11 bases match TRBD2. The CDR3 has 16 residues. The ends lost 2 bases at V and 2 bases at J; junction bases unmatched: 3. CDR1 and CDR2 from the germline V gene are MNHNY and SVGAGI (reference sequence).

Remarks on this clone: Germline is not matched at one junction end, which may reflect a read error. CDR3 coding DNA: TGTGTCAGCACCCTAGTCACAGGGCTAGCCAAAAACATTCAGTACTTC. Translating gives CVSTLVTGLAKNIQYF. The V and J genes are TRBV2 and TRBJ2-4, with D maybe TRBD1 (6 bases). Looked up from germline, CDR1 is SNHLY and CDR2 is FYNNEI. The CDR3 sequence is 16 residues long.

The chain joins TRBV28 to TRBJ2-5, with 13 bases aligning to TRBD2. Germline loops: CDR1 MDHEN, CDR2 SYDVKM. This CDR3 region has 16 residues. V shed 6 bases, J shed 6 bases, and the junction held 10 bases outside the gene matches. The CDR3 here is CASSPLAGGAVKTQYF. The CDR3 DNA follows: TGTGCCAGCAGCCCACTAGCGGGGGGGGCCGTGAAGACCCAGTACTTC.

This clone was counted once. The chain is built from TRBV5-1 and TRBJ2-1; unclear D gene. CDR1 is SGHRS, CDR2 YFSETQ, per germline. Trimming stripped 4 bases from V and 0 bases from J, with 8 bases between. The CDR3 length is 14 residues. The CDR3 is CASSTPGSYNEQFF. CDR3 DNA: TGCGCCAGCAGCACACCGGGCTCCTACAATGAGCAGTTCTTC. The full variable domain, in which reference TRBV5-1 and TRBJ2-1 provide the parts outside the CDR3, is KAGVTQTPRYLIKTRGQQVTLSCSPISGHRSVSWYQQTPGQGLQFLFEYFSETQRNKGNFPGRFSGRQFSNSRSEMNVSTLELGDSALYLCASSTPGSYNEQFFGPGTRLTVL.

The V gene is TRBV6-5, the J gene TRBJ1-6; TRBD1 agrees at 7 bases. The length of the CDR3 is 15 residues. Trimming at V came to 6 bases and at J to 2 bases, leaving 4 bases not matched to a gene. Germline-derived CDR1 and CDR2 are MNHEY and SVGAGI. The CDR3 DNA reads TGTGCCAGCAGAAAGGGGGCGGCCTATAATTCACCCCTCCACTTT. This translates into CASRKGAAYNSPLHF.

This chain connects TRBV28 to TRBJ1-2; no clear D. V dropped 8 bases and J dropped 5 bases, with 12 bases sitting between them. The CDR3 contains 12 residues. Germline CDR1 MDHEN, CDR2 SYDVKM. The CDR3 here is CASCGTEYGYTF. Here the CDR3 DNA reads TGTGCCAGCTGTGGCACAGAATATGGCTACACCTTC.

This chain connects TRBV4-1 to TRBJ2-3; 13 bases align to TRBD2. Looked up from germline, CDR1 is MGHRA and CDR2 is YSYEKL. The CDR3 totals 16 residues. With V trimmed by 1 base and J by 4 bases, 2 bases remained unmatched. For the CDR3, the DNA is TGCGCCAGCAGCCAAGGACTAGCGGGAGGTTCAGATACGCAGTATTTT. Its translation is CASSQGLAGGSDTQYF.

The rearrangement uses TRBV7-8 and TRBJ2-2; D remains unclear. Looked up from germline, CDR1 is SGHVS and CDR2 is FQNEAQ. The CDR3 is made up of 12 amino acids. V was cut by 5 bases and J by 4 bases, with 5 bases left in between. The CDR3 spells CASSSRTGELFF. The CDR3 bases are TGTGCCAGCAGCAGCCGCACCGGGGAGCTGTTTTTT.

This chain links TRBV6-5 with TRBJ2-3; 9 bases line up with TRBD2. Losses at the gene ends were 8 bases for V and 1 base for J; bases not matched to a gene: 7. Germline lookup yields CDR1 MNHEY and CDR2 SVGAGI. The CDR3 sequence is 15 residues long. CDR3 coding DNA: TGTGCCAGCTCCAAAAGGACTAGCGGCACAGATACGCAGTATTTT. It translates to CASSKRTSGTDTQYF.

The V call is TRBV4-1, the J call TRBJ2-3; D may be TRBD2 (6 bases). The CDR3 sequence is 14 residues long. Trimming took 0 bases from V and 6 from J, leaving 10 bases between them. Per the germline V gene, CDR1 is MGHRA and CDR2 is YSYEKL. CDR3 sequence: CASSQEIAADTQYF. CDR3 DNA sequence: TGCGCCAGCAGCCAAGAGATAGCGGCGGATACGCAGTATTTT.

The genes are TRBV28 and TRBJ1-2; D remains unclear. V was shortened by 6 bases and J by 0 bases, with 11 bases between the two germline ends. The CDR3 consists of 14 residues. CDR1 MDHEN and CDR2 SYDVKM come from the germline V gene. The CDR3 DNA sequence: TGTGCCAGCAGCCGCCGGGAGTCTAACTATGGCTACACCTTC. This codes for CASSRRESNYGYTF.

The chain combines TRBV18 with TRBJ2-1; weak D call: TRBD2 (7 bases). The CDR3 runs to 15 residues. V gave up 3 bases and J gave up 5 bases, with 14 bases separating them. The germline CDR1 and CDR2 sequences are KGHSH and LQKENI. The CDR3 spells CASSPERGGDNEQFF. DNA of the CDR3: TGTGCCAGCTCACCGGAAAGGGGGGGGGACAATGAGCAGTTCTTC.

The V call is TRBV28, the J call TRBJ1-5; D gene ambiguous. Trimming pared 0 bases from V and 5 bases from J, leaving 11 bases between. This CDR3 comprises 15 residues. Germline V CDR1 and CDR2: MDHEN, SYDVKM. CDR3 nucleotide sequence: TGTGCCAGCAGTTTATGGAGAGGCCTTGATCAGCCCCAGCATTTT. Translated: CASSLWRGLDQPQHF.

CDR3 nucleotide sequence: TGTGCCACCAGCAGAGGTAGCGGGACAACCACAGATACGCAGTATTTT. Encoded protein: CATSRGSGTTTDTQYF. The rearrangement joins TRBV15 to TRBJ2-3; TRBD2 aligns across 8 bases. The CDR3 contains 16 residues. CDR1 is LNHNV and CDR2 is YYDKDF in the germline V gene (reference sequence). V lost 1 base, J lost 2 bases, and 5 bases stayed unmatched.

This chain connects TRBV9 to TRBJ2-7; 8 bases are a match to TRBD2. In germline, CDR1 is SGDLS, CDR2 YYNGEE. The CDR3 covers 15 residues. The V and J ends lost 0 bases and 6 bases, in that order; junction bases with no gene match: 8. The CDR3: CASSVGAGGTSEQYF. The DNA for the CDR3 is TGTGCCAGCAGCGTAGGGGCGGGGGGAACTTCCGAGCAGTACTTC. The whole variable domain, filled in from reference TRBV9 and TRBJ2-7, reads DSGVTQTPKHLITATGQRVTLRCSPRSGDLSVYWYQQSLDQGLQFLIQYYNGEERAKGNILERFSAQQFPDLHSELNLSSLELGDSALYFCASSVGAGGTSEQYFGPGTRLTVT.